Presented here are 12 T cell receptor beta chains from one specimen sequenced in a study of identical twins (dated by TCRdb to about 2016). The library was obtained by 5' RACE. Sequencing was carried out with an Illumina HiSeq 2000. TCRdb reprocessing: public reads trimmed at Q25 with fastp, clones called with MiXCR, in-frame beta chains kept. Rows matching on CDR3 protein sequence are summarized as one entry with the most common DNA and genes. In this sample the table shows under 350,000 distinct CDR3 sequences, roughly 10% of which occur a single time. The top ten clonotypes cover about 7.1% of the sample. A further study also used this sample, focusing on yellow fever vaccine responses in identical twins.

Material: CD8+ T cells sorted from blood. Source of these receptors: a woman between 18 and 30 years old in good health.

This clonotype was recorded many times. The chain employs TRBV20-1 and TRBJ2-7; D not resolved. V was trimmed by 0 bases and J by 3 bases, leaving 15 bases between them. The CDR3 consists of 15 residues. In germline, CDR1 is DFQATT, CDR2 SNEGSKA (reference sequence). CDR3 coding DNA: TGCAGTGCTAGAGAACTTACAGAGCTAGGCTACGAGCAGTACTTC. Protein: CSARELTELGYEQYF.

The genes are TRBV24-1 and TRBJ2-1; unclear D gene. Germline V lookup: CDR1 KGHDR, CDR2 SFDVKD. Trimming took off 5 bases at V and 4 bases at J, with 17 bases between the two ends. The CDR3 has 16 residues. The chain's CDR3 is CATSGSDDTPYNEQFF. CDR3 nucleotide sequence: TGTGCCACCAGTGGGTCAGACGACACCCCTTACAATGAGCAGTTCTTC.

Ten or more counts support this clonotype. This chain links TRBV6-2 or TRBV6-3 with TRBJ2-7; TRBD2 matches 7 bases. Trimming took 4 bases from V and 3 from J; bases not matched to a gene: 3. The CDR3 totals 13 residues. Germline lookup yields CDR1 MNHEY and CDR2 SVGEGT. The CDR3 loop reads CASSSRTSYEQYF. DNA for the CDR3: TGTGCCAGCAGTTCTCGGACTAGCTACGAGCAGTACTTC.

This clonotype was found a few times. V is TRBV27 and J is TRBJ2-1; 12 positions match TRBD2. Looked up from germline, CDR1 is MNHEY and CDR2 is SMNVEV (reference sequence). CDR3 length: 18 residues. V was clipped by 4 bases and J by 2 bases; unmatched bases: 9. CDR3 residues: CASSSASTSGRPYNEQFF. In DNA form, the CDR3 reads TGTGCCAGCAGTTCTGCTTCGACTAGCGGGAGACCCTACAATGAGCAGTTCTTC.

This sequence joins TRBV27 and TRBJ2-3, with D tentatively TRBD1 or TRBD2 (6 bases each). V shed 8 bases and J shed 0 bases, with 18 bases lying between them. Germline loops: CDR1 MNHEY, CDR2 SMNVEV (reference sequence). The CDR3 has 16 amino acids. CDR3 bases: TGTGCCAGCCGGGGTGGGGGGCTGACGAGCACAGATACGCAGTATTTT. As protein: CASRGGGLTSTDTQYF.

This clonotype showed up just a few times. V is TRBV10-3 and J is TRBJ1-2; TRBD1 matches at 9 bases. CDR3 length: 18 amino acids. Trimming at V came to 1 base and at J to 3 bases, leaving 12 bases not matched to a gene. From germline, CDR1 is ENHRY and CDR2 SYGVKD. CDR3 loop: CAISEFRVARDRDYGYTF. CDR3 coding DNA: TGTGCCATCAGTGAGTTTCGCGTTGCCCGGGACAGGGACTATGGCTACACCTTC.

This clonotype was seen many times. The chain is built from TRBV7-9 and TRBJ2-1, with D unresolved. Trimming stripped 0 bases from V and 4 bases from J, with 10 bases between. Per germline, CDR1 SEHNR and CDR2 FQNEAQ (reference sequence). The CDR3 has 15 residues. CDR3 amino acids: CASSLAVGSYNEQFF. The DNA of the CDR3 is TGTGCCAGCAGCTTAGCCGTGGGCAGTTACAATGAGCAGTTCTTC.

This clonotype was observed many times. The rearrangement links TRBV12-3 or TRBV12-4 to TRBJ2-2; D gene unclear. The CDR3 covers 13 residues. Trimming took off 6 bases at V and 4 bases at J, with 9 bases between the two ends. The CDR3 nucleotides are TGTGCCAGCAGCCCCGGGTCCACCGGGGAGCTGTTTTTT. It encodes CASSPGSTGELFF.

The chain has TRBV24-1 and TRBJ2-3; D may correspond to TRBD1 or TRBD2 (8 bases each). CDR1 and CDR2 from the germline V gene are KGHDR and SFDVKD. V lost 2 bases and J lost 2, with 25 bases in between. The CDR3 is 20 residues long. The CDR3 DNA follows: TGTGCCACCAGTGATTGGAGAGGACAGGGTTCTAGCGGGTCCACAGATACGCAGTATTTT. It translates to CATSDWRGQGSSGSTDTQYF.

This clonotype was seen just once. V is TRBV9 and J is TRBJ2-2; 8 bases fit TRBD2. This CDR3 contains 16 residues. CDR1 SGDLS and CDR2 YYNGEE come from the germline V gene. The V segment lost 6 bases and the J segment 7 bases; nucleotides outside the gene matches: 14. DNA for the CDR3: TGTGCCAGCACCCCGTCTGACGGGGGGGCCGACGGGGAGCTGTTTTTT. Its translation: CASTPSDGGADGELFF.

This clonotype was picked up many times. The chain uses TRBV3-1 and TRBJ2-5; D unresolved. The germline gives CDR1 LGHDT, CDR2 YNNKEL (reference sequence). The CDR3 is 15 residues long. Trimming took off 5 bases at V and 4 bases at J, with 17 bases between the two ends. The chain's CDR3 is CASSKSPLSGETQYF. CDR3 nucleotide sequence: TGTGCCAGCAGCAAAAGTCCTCTATCGGGAGAGACCCAGTACTTC.

V is TRBV5-1 and J is TRBJ1-4; no clear D gene. The V and J ends lost 2 bases and 6 bases respectively, with 11 bases between them. In germline, CDR1 is SGHRS, CDR2 YFSETQ. The CDR3 has 14 amino acids. This CDR3 is CASSFRMGDEKLFF. The CDR3 nucleotides are TGCGCCAGCAGCTTCCGAATGGGCGATGAAAAACTGTTTTTT.